One and the same sample provided the 28 T cell receptor beta chains below, sequenced in a study of blood T cell repertoires in COVID-19. This table comes from immunoSEQ multiplex PCR, and its TCRdb copy is limited to in-frame clones, with some not included. The sample contains some 73,000 clones, approximately 85% of which appear only once. The sequencing input was peripheral blood. These TCRs come from a man aged 50 to 59 with COVID-19, enrolled during active disease.

This clone was seen once. The chain couples TRBV6-4 to TRBJ1-2; D ambiguous. Looked up from germline, CDR1 is MRHNA and CDR2 is SNTAGT. The ends were cut back, 8 bases at V and 2 bases at J, with 15 bases in the middle. CDR3 size: 14 residues. CDR3 sequence: CASLGGGRNYGYTF. DNA for the CDR3: TGTGCCAGCCTGGGCGGAGGACGAAACTATGGCTACACCTTC.

The rearrangement joins TRBV6-6 to TRBJ1-5, with 8 bases matching TRBD1. Losses at the gene ends were 4 bases for V and 4 bases for J; bases not matched to a gene: 9. This CDR3 region has 16 residues. Per germline, CDR1 MNHNY and CDR2 SVGAGI (reference sequence). The CDR3 sequence: CASSSNHRGENQPQHF. The CDR3 nucleotides are TGTGCCAGCAGTTCAAACCACAGGGGGGAGAATCAGCCCCAGCATTTT.

The chain couples TRBV5-1 to TRBJ2-3; D is unclear. The V and J ends lost 0 bases and 0 bases respectively, with 5 bases between them. This CDR3 is built from 14 residues. The germline gives CDR1 SGHRS, CDR2 YFSETQ. CDR3 sequence reads: CASSLAGSTDTQYF. The CDR3 nucleotides are TGCGCCAGCAGCTTGGCGGGTAGCACAGATACGCAGTATTTT.

The chain joins TRBV27 to TRBJ1-2; 9 bases are a match to TRBD1. There are 14 residues in the CDR3. J lost 8 bases, V lost 5 bases, and 9 bases had no gene match. Germline-derived CDR1 and CDR2 are MNHEY and SMNVEV (reference sequence). CDR3 in DNA: TGTGCCAGCAGTCCTACACAGGGGGCGCAGGGCTACACCTTC. Protein sequence: CASSPTQGAQGYTF.

V gene TRBV11-2 combines with J gene TRBJ2-1, with 8 bases lining up with TRBD1. The V and J ends lost 3 bases and 9 bases, in that order; junction bases with no gene match: 7. This CDR3 contains 14 residues. Germline CDR1 and CDR2: SGHAT and FQNNGV. CDR3 nucleotides: TGTGCCAGCAGCTTCGGACAGGGACTGGGTGAGCAGTTCTTC. Its protein is CASSFGQGLGEQFF.

This chain connects TRBV2 to TRBJ2-3; 8 nucleotides align to TRBD2. V gave up 6 bases and J gave up 0 bases; unmatched junction bases: 8. The CDR3 loop spans 16 amino acids. CDR1 SNHLY and CDR2 FYNNEI come from the germline V gene. CDR3: CASREGGTRSTDTQYF. For the CDR3, the DNA is TGTGCCAGCAGGGAGGGGGGGACTAGGAGCACAGATACGCAGTATTTT. Together with reference TRBV2 and TRBJ2-3, the CDR3 gives the full variable domain: EPEVTQTPSHQVTQMGQEVILRCVPISNHLYFYWYRQILGQKVEFLVSFYNNEISEKSEIFDDQFSVERPDGSNFTLKIRSTKLEDSAMYFCASREGGTRSTDTQYFGPGTRLTVL.

The chain combines TRBV9 with TRBJ1-2, with 7 bases that match TRBD1. This CDR3 has 17 residues. The V segment lost 3 bases and the J segment 2 bases; nucleotides outside the gene matches: 13. Germline-derived CDR1 and CDR2 are SGDLS and YYNGEE. In DNA, the CDR3 is TGTGCCAGCAGCGCTCAACCGGGATCGACAGGGAACTATGGCTACACCTTC. It codes for CASSAQPGSTGNYGYTF.

This clone was counted only a few times. V is TRBV2 and J is TRBJ1-1; possibly TRBD1 for D (6 bases). The CDR3 is 14 amino acids. The germline V gene has CDR1 SNHLY and CDR2 FYNNEI. Trimming pared 3 bases from V and 5 bases from J, leaving 13 bases between. The CDR3 region has the DNA TGTGCCAGCAGTGAGGGCACAGGGTTTACTGAAGCTTTCTTT. Encoded protein: CASSEGTGFTEAFF.

This chain connects TRBV7-2 to TRBJ2-1; 7 nucleotides line up with TRBD2. V shed 5 bases, J shed 5 bases, and the junction held 6 bases outside the gene matches. This CDR3 has 14 residues. Germline-derived CDR1 and CDR2 are SGHTA and FQGNSA. CDR3 DNA sequence: TGTGCCAGCAGCCGTCACAGCGGGGACAATGAGCAGTTCTTC. This gives the protein CASSRHSGDNEQFF.

V usage is TRBV11-3 and J usage is TRBJ2-2; D is perhaps TRBD2 (7 bases). Germline assignment: CDR1 SGHNT and CDR2 YENEEA. The CDR3 spans 15 residues. V lost 5 bases and J lost 9, with 19 bases in between. Here the CDR3 reads CASSPRGAGLRELFF. The DNA of the CDR3 is TGTGCCAGCAGCCCTCGGGGGGCCGGGCTTAGGGAGCTGTTTTTT.

There are a few counts of this clone. The V and J genes are TRBV4-1 and TRBJ1-2; 7 bases align to TRBD1. V shed 7 bases and J 2 bases; nucleotides not matched to a gene: 7. The CDR3 contains 14 residues. Looked up from germline, CDR1 is MGHRA and CDR2 is YSYEKL. CDR3 amino acids: CASTPGQSNYGYTF. The CDR3, as DNA: TGCGCCAGCACCCCGGGACAGTCCAACTATGGCTACACCTTC.

This sequence joins TRBV5-6 and TRBJ2-7, with 11 bases fitting TRBD2. Germline CDR1 SGHDT, CDR2 YYEEEE. The trim removed 4 bases at V and 5 bases at J, leaving 2 bases unmatched. This CDR3 is built from 13 residues. DNA of the CDR3: TGTGCCAGCAGCAGACTAGCGGGAAACGAGCAGTACTTC. Its protein product is CASSRLAGNEQYF. The whole variable domain, filled in from reference TRBV5-6 and TRBJ2-7, reads DAGVTQSPTHLIKTRGQQVTLRCSPKSGHDTVSWYQQALGQGPQFIFQYYEEEERQRGNFPDRFSGHQFPNYSSELNVNALLLGDSALYLCASSRLAGNEQYFGPGTRLTVT.

This rearrangement joins TRBV6-6 to TRBJ2-7; TRBD1 is a possible D gene (6 bases). This CDR3 spans 13 amino acids. Germline CDR1 MNHNY, CDR2 SVGAGI (reference sequence). The germline V and J ends were trimmed by 9 bases and 9 bases, with 21 bases remaining between them. The CDR3 spells CASASGQGRGQYF. Written as DNA, the CDR3 is TGTGCCAGTGCCTCAGGGCAGGGGAGAGGGCAGTACTTC.

This chain joins TRBV7-3 and TRBJ2-1; D is uncertain. Germline loops: CDR1 SGHTA, CDR2 FQGTGA. CDR3 size: 14 residues. With 4 bases removed from V and 5 bases from J, the gap between germline ends came to 12 bases. CDR3 DNA: TGTGCCAGCAGCTCCCCGGGTCCCAACAATGAGCAGTTCTTC. Its protein product is CASSSPGPNNEQFF.

The rearrangement links TRBV27 to TRBJ1-2; weak D call: TRBD1 (5 bases). V was pared by 0 bases and J by 8 bases, with 13 bases between. This CDR3 contains 14 residues. The V gene's germline CDR1 is MNHEY and CDR2 SMNVEV (reference sequence). DNA for the CDR3: TGTGCCAGCAGTTTATCAGGGAGTGGGGGGGGCTACACCTTC. Translating gives CASSLSGSGGGYTF.

The V gene is TRBV19, the J gene TRBJ2-7; 8 bases map to TRBD1. Per the germline V gene, CDR1 is LNHDA and CDR2 is SQIVND (reference sequence). V shed 5 bases, J shed 7 bases, and the junction held 10 bases outside the gene matches. The CDR3 totals 14 residues. CDR3 loop: CASSEPGQVLEQYF. CDR3 bases: TGTGCCAGTAGTGAACCGGGACAGGTTTTAGAGCAGTACTTC. Looking up the rest from reference TRBV19 and TRBJ2-7 gives the full variable domain: DGGITQSPKYLFRKEGQNVTLSCEQNLNHDAMYWYRQDPGQGLRLIYYSQIVNDFQKGDIAEGYSVSREKKESFPLTVTSAQKNPTAFYLCASSEPGQVLEQYFGPGTRLTVT.

The rearrangement links TRBV7-9 to TRBJ2-5, with 7 bases fitting TRBD2. Germline-derived CDR1 and CDR2 are SEHNR and FQNEAQ (reference sequence). The V and J ends lost 4 bases and 5 bases, in that order; junction bases with no gene match: 4. The CDR3 runs to 13 residues. CDR3 residues: CASSWGGVETQYF. The CDR3 DNA sequence: TGTGCCAGCAGCTGGGGGGGAGTGGAGACCCAGTACTTC.

The V and J genes are TRBV7-2 and TRBJ2-6, with D possibly matching TRBD1 (5 bases). CDR1 and CDR2 from the germline V gene are SGHTA and FQGNSA. CDR3 length equals 17 residues. V was shortened by 0 bases and J by 0 bases, with 9 bases between the two germline ends. The CDR3 sequence: CASSLAAGLSGANVLTF. CDR3 in DNA: TGTGCCAGCAGCTTAGCGGCAGGGCTCTCTGGGGCCAACGTCCTGACTTTC.

V gene TRBV11-1 combines with J gene TRBJ1-2; perhaps TRBD1 as D (6 bases). Trimming stripped 2 bases from V and 4 bases from J, with 11 bases between. The CDR3 covers 14 residues. CDR1 SGHAT and CDR2 FQDESV come from the germline V gene (reference sequence). The CDR3 DNA is TGTGCCAGCAGCTTACAGGGGCCCGCCTATGGCTACACCTTC. Translated: CASSLQGPAYGYTF.

As DNA, the CDR3 is TGCGCCAGCAGCCAGCGGGAGAATGTCGGGGAGCTGTTTTTT. Translating gives CASSQRENVGELFF. This rearrangement joins TRBV5-1 to TRBJ2-2; 8 bases match TRBD2. Germline CDR1 is SGHRS and CDR2 is YFSETQ. Germline trimming cut 4 bases from V and 7 bases from J; bases unmatched to any gene: 6. CDR3 length: 14 amino acids.

The chain recombines TRBV14 with TRBJ2-2, with D possibly being TRBD2 (6 bases). The CDR3 sequence is 18 residues long. V gave up 2 bases and J gave up 2 bases, with 18 bases separating them. Germline values: CDR1 SGHDN, CDR2 FVKESK. This chain's CDR3 is CASSQNTSTSLNTGELFF. The CDR3 coding sequence is TGTGCCAGCAGCCAAAATACTAGCACGTCACTCAACACCGGGGAGCTGTTTTTT.

This rearrangement joins TRBV19 to TRBJ1-6; D unresolved. The germline V gene has CDR1 LNHDA and CDR2 SQIVND (reference sequence). Between the trimmed V and J ends, which lost 3 bases and 8 bases, there was a span of 5 bases. The length of the CDR3 is 12 residues. CDR3 in DNA: TGTGCCAGTAGTATCCCGTATTCACCCCTCCACTTT. Its protein product is CASSIPYSPLHF.

CDR3 bases: TGCGCCAGCAGCTTGGTCTCCGCGGATTCCTACGAGCAGTACTTC. Its protein is CASSLVSADSYEQYF. This chain joins TRBV5-1 and TRBJ2-7; D unclear. Germline assignment: CDR1 SGHRS and CDR2 YFSETQ. V lost 0 bases and J 1 base, leaving 11 bases between the germline ends. The CDR3 is 15 amino acids.

This clone was observed a few times. The genes are TRBV11-2 and TRBJ2-7; D gene unclear. This CDR3 has 14 residues. Germline lookup yields CDR1 SGHAT and CDR2 FQNNGV. V was shortened by 5 bases and J by 4 bases, with 15 bases between the two germline ends. CDR3: CASSPLLAVYEQYF. The CDR3 DNA reads as TGTGCCAGCAGCCCCCTCCTCGCGGTTTACGAGCAGTACTTC.

This chain uses TRBV11-3 with TRBJ2-5, with 7 nucleotides matching TRBD1. V lost 5 bases to trimming and J lost 1 base; unmatched junction nucleotides: 4. This CDR3 has 14 residues. In germline, CDR1 is SGHNT, CDR2 YENEEA. CDR3 residues: CASSQRDSQETQYF. CDR3 bases: TGTGCCAGCAGCCAAAGGGACAGCCAAGAGACCCAGTACTTC.

Of note for this clone: Distinct nucleotide sequences in the sample also encode this CDR3. The rearrangement joins TRBV3-1 (or the pseudogene TRBV3-2) to TRBJ2-5; D perhaps matches TRBD2 (6 bases). The CDR3 totals 14 residues. The V and J ends lost 0 bases and 5 bases respectively, with 10 bases between them. CDR1 is LGHDT, CDR2 YNNKEL, per germline (reference sequence). The CDR3 nucleotides are TGTGCCAGCAGCCAAGATCGAGGGAGGGAGACCCAGTACTTC. This encodes CASSQDRGRETQYF.

This chain connects TRBV28 to TRBJ2-5; a possible D gene is TRBD2 (5 bases). Trimming removed 1 base at V and 7 bases at J, with 16 bases between. CDR1 MDHEN and CDR2 SYDVKM come from the germline V gene. This CDR3 is built from 15 residues. For the CDR3, the DNA is TGTGCCAGCAGTTTATCAATAGCACGCGCGGGGACCCAGTACTTC. It translates to CASSLSIARAGTQYF.

V and J are TRBV5-6 and TRBJ1-1; D unresolved. V lost 5 bases to trimming and J lost 0 bases, with 8 bases between them. Germline CDR1 SGHDT, CDR2 YYEEEE. The length of the CDR3 is 13 residues. The CDR3 region has the DNA TGTGCCAGCAGACTGCGAATGAACACTGAAGCTTTCTTT. Amino acid sequence: CASRLRMNTEAFF.